What follows are 13 T cell receptor beta chains derived from one specimen sequenced in a study of cytomegalovirus exposure and HLA in healthy donors listed by TCRdb under 2017. The library was obtained by the immunoSEQ multiplex PCR assay. For the multiplex PCR, a mixture combining 60 forward primers for TCR Vbeta segments and 13 reverse primers for TCR Jbeta segments was used. In TCRdb, the immuneACCESS table is reduced to in-frame sequences with V and J assigned. These tables do not hold every clone; where another copy was compared, an unresolved V gene accounts for under half, and the others remain unexplained. This sample comprises roughly 100,000 clones, approximately 66% of them detected only once. The ten biggest clones cover around 3.3% of the sample. Material: PBMCs. The receptors were sampled from a woman in her forties or fifties in good health and CMV-seronegative.

There are a few counts of this clone. The chain joins TRBV7-2 to TRBJ2-5, with D uncertain. The DNA end favors TRBJ2-7, so the J call may be wrong. Germline V gene data show CDR1 as SGHTA and CDR2 as FQGNSA. The CDR3 contains 16 residues. The CDR3 sequence is CASSLGSSSPPYEQYF. CDR3 sequence (DNA): TGTGCCAGCAGCTTAGGGAGTAGCAGCCCTCCCTACGAGCAGTACTTC.

This chain joins TRBV4-2 and TRBJ1-2; TRBD1 agrees at 9 bases. CDR1 LGHNA and CDR2 YNFKEQ come from the germline V gene. This CDR3 region has 14 residues. J gave up 4 bases and V 3 bases, and 3 bases lay outside the gene matches. CDR3 nucleotides: TGTGCCAGCAGCCAGGGGACAGGGTCCTATGGCTACACCTTC. This gives the protein CASSQGTGSYGYTF.

This chain links TRBV30 with TRBJ1-5, with D perhaps TRBD1 (5 bases). Germline V gene data show CDR1 as GTSNPN and CDR2 as SVGIG (reference sequence). V was cut by 2 bases and J by 2 bases, with 13 bases left in between. This CDR3 has 15 residues. The CDR3 nucleotides are TGTGCCTGGAGTCTCAGTACAGGTGGCAATCAGCCCCAGCATTTT. Translation: CAWSLSTGGNQPQHF.

The CDR3 bases are TGTGCCAGCACCCCGGGACAGGGGGGCTATGGCTACACCTTC. As protein: CASTPGQGGYGYTF. The chain has TRBV6-1 and TRBJ1-2; 11 positions agree with TRBD1. The CDR3 loop spans 14 amino acids. V shed 7 bases, J shed 4 bases, and the junction held 5 bases outside the gene matches. Germline V lookup: CDR1 MNHNS, CDR2 SASEGT.

V gene TRBV19 combines with J gene TRBJ2-1; the match to TRBD2 covers 7 bases. Trimming took 1 base from V and 10 from J; bases not matched to a gene: 4. This CDR3 spans 13 amino acids. Germline V CDR1 and CDR2: LNHDA, SQIVND (reference sequence). The CDR3, as DNA: TGTGCCAGTAGTATAGGGGGGGGAAACGAGCAGTTCTTC. Translated: CASSIGGGNEQFF.

As DNA, the CDR3 is TGTGCCAGCAGTTTGTACGGGACAGTTGGAAGTAACACTGAAGCTTTCTTT. Protein product: CASSLYGTVGSNTEAFF. The rearrangement joins TRBV28 to TRBJ1-1; TRBD1 matches at 7 bases. Trimming removed 3 bases from V and 2 bases from J; junction bases left unmatched: 12. There are 17 residues in the CDR3. CDR1 is MDHEN, CDR2 SYDVKM, per germline.

The chain joins TRBV5-1 to TRBJ1-2; no reliable D call. The CDR3 runs 13 residues. Trimming shortened V by 4 bases and J by 3 bases, and 10 bases separated the two germline ends. Germline lookup yields CDR1 SGHRS and CDR2 YFSETQ. The CDR3 DNA follows: TGCGCCAGCAGCCCCACGGAGCACTATGGCTACACCTTC. Amino acids: CASSPTEHYGYTF.

CDR3 sequence (DNA): TGTGCCAGCAGCCCAGATTATAGCAATCAGCCCCAGCATTTT. Residues: CASSPDYSNQPQHF. The chain joins TRBV7-9 to TRBJ1-5; D remains unclear. V was clipped by 5 bases and J by 0 bases, with 8 bases between them. Germline V lookup: CDR1 SEHNR, CDR2 FQNEAQ (reference sequence). The CDR3 runs to 14 residues.

This clone was seen a few times. The V and J genes are TRBV10-3 and TRBJ2-1; D remains ambiguous. V lost 10 bases to trimming and J lost 8 bases, with 12 bases between them. The CDR3 consists of 11 residues. CDR1 and CDR2 (germline): ENHRY, SYGVKD. CDR3 in amino acids: CATKARYEQFF. CDR3 bases: TGTGCCACCAAGGCGCGGTATGAGCAGTTCTTC.

The rearrangement uses TRBV28 and TRBJ2-7, with 14 positions matching TRBD2. Germline-derived CDR1 and CDR2 are MDHEN and SYDVKM. This CDR3 spans 17 amino acids. The V segment lost 4 bases and the J segment 1 base; nucleotides outside the gene matches: 6. The CDR3 loop is CASSSPWTSGRSYEQYF. The CDR3, as DNA: TGTGCCAGCAGTTCCCCGTGGACTAGCGGGAGGTCCTACGAGCAGTACTTC.

The V call is TRBV4-2, the J call TRBJ2-1, with D perhaps matching TRBD2 (5 bases). The CDR3 length is 14 residues. V lost 1 base and J lost 12, with 16 bases in between. The germline V gene encodes CDR1 LGHNA and CDR2 YNFKEQ. This CDR3 is CASSQVGARIGQFF. The DNA of the CDR3 is TGTGCCAGCAGCCAAGTGGGAGCACGTATTGGGCAGTTCTTC.

The chain uses TRBV7-8 and TRBJ1-6; no clear D gene. CDR1 SGHVS and CDR2 FQNEAQ come from the germline V gene. The V end lost 0 bases, the J end lost 4 bases, and 13 bases lay between the germline ends. This CDR3 is built from 17 residues. The DNA for the CDR3 is TGTGCCAGCAGCTTAGCGCGGGCAGCCGCTTATAATTCACCCCTCCACTTT. It translates to CASSLARAAAYNSPLHF.

This clone was seen only a few times. The sample contains more than one DNA sequence encoding this CDR3. V and J are TRBV5-1 and TRBJ2-7; 8 bases agree with TRBD2. Trimming cost V 0 bases and J 5 bases; bases outside gene matches: 7. Germline loops: CDR1 SGHRS, CDR2 YFSETQ. The CDR3 contains 15 residues. Written as DNA, the CDR3 is TGCGCCAGCAGCTTGGCCCCCGGACTAGCTAACGAGCAGTACTTC. As protein: CASSLAPGLANEQYF.